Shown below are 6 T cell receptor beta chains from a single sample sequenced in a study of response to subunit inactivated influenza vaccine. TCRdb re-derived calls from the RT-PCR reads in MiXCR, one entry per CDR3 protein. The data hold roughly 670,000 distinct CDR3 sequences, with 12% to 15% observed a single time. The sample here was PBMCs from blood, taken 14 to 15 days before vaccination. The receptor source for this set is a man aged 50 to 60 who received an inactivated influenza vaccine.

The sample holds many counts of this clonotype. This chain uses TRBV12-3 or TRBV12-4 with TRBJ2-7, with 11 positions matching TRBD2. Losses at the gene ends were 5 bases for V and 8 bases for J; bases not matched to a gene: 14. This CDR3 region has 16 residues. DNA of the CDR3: TGTGCCAGCAGTATTACTAGCGGGGGACGTTGGGGCAAGCAGTACTTC. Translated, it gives CASSITSGGRWGKQYF.

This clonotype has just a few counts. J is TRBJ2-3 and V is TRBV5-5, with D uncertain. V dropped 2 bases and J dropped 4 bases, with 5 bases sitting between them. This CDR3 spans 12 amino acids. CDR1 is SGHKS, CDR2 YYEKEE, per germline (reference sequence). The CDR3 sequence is CASSFLADTQYF. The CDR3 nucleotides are TGTGCCAGCAGCTTCCTAGCAGATACGCAGTATTTT. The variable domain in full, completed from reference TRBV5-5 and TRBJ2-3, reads DAGVTQSPTHLIKTRGQQVTLRCSPISGHKSVSWYQQVLGQGPQFIFQYYEKEERGRGNFPDRFSARQFPNYSSELNVNALLLGDSALYLCASSFLADTQYFGPGTRLTVL.

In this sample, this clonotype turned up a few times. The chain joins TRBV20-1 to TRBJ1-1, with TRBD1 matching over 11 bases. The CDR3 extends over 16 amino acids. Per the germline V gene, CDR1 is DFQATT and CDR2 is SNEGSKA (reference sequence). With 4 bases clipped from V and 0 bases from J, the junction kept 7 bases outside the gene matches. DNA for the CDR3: TGCAGTGCTATAAGGACAGGGGGCTTGGTGAACACTGAAGCTTTCTTT. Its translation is CSAIRTGGLVNTEAFF.

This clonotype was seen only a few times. The CDR3 loop is CASSRLVTGELFF. The CDR3 DNA is TGCGCCAGCAGTCGACTAGTGACCGGGGAGCTGTTTTTT. This chain joins TRBV4-1 and TRBJ2-2; D is perhaps TRBD2 (6 bases). The CDR3 is made up of 13 amino acids. Trimming took 6 bases from V and 5 from J, leaving 10 bases between them. CDR1 is MGHRA, CDR2 YSYEKL, per germline.

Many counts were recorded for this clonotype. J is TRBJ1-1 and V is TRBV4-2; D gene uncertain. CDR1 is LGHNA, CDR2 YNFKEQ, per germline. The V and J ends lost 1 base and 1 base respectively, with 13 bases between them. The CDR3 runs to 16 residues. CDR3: CASSQARMHKNTEAFF. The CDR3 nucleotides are TGTGCCAGCAGCCAAGCCAGAATGCACAAGAACACTGAAGCTTTCTTT.

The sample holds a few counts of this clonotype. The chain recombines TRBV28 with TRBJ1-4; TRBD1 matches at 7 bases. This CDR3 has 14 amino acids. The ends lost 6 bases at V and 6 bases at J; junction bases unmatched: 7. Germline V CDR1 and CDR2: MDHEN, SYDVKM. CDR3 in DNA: TGTGCCAGCAGCCTGACAGGGCCGGATGAAAAACTGTTTTTT. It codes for CASSLTGPDEKLFF.